Sequencing of this TCR beta chain was carried out in a study of naive and memory T cell subsets. TCR cDNA received a 3' ligated oligonucleotide that carried a UMI. This clonotype has just a few counts. Amplification of ligated cDNA took four PCR rounds with SP2 and nested alpha and beta constant primers. MiXCR was run by TCRdb on the 5' RACE reads, yielding one entry per CDR3 protein. The sample lists about 62,000 distinct CDR3 sequences; less than 10% were seen once. CDR1 SNHLY and CDR2 FYNNEI come from the germline V gene. CDR3 size: 16 residues. V was shortened by 6 bases and J by 4 bases, with 20 bases between the two germline ends.

The chain employs TRBV2 and TRBJ2-3, with D unclear. The receptor was isolated from a female donor in good health. CDR3 region: CASRPRALRRSDTQYF. CDR3 bases: TGTGCCAGCAGGCCCCGGGCCCTCCGACGGTCAGATACGCAGTATTTT. The full variable domain, completed using reference TRBV2 and TRBJ2-3, is EPEVTQTPSHQVTQMGQEVILRCVPISNHLYFYWYRQILGQKVEFLVSFYNNEISEKSEIFDDQFSVERPDGSNFTLKIRSTKLEDSAMYFCASRPRALRRSDTQYFGPGTRLTVL.